The entry below gives a single TCR beta chain sequence along with its context. What this receptor recognizes is not known. It has no much larger one-base neighbor in the sample; base qualities were not kept. This sample stems from a study of regulatory dendritic cells for organ transplantation (dated by TCRdb to about 2017). For the wider study: Monocytes were cultured with vitamin D3 on days 0 and 4 and with IL-10 on day 4 to generate regulatory dendritic cells. On day 6, LPS was added to the DC cultures so that the response of the DCs to a potent maturation-inducing agent could be evaluated. Before and after allostimulation with regulatory or mature dendritic cells, TCRbeta repertoires were sequenced from sorted naive and memory CD4+ and CD8+ T cells. Summary of the overall study and its limitations: Only a couple of subjects were sequenced, and the authors noted considerable between-individual heterogeneity in the alloreactive memory CD8+ T cell pool. In both subjects, allostimulation led to expansion of memory CD8+ clones, although regulatory dendritic cells appeared to cause more limited expansion than mature dendritic cells did. Among the resting subsets, memory CD8+ T cells contained the most alloreactive TCR clonotypes. The repertoires of naive CD4+ and CD8+ T cells were highly diverse, while memory cell repertoires were less diverse, with memory CD8+ cells being the most oligoclonal.

Sorted T cell subsets were CFSE-labeled and co-cultured for 5 days with allogeneic regulatory or mature dendritic cells at a 1:10 DC:T ratio. FACS was used to sort CD4+ or CD8+ cells into naive T cells, defined as CD45RA+, and memory T cells, defined as CD45RO+. T cells for TCR sequencing came from a couple of healthy control subjects. Genomic DNA was extracted with the Qiagen DNeasy Blood & Tissue Kit. TCRbeta CDR3 regions were amplified by multiplexed two-step PCR using Vbeta-specific forward primers and Jbeta-specific reverse primers. Through the immunoSEQ service, TCRbeta libraries were sequenced on an Illumina instrument. The study's own analysis went as follows. IMGT annotation was used to assign V, D and J genes, and synthetic CDR3 analogues were used to correct the counts for multiplex PCR bias. Repertoire clonality was computed in the immunoSEQ Analyzer as one minus normalized Shannon entropy. Fisher's exact test with Benjamini-Hochberg false discovery rate control was used to define clonal expansion, with two-tailed P<0.01. TCRdb limited this immuneACCESS table to in-frame rearrangements with V and J called. A share of clones is missing; checked studies link under half to unresolved V genes, and the rest is unexplained. The V and J calls and clone size were taken over from that table, and D and trimming were inferred from the DNA. The sample table contains over 10,000 clones; only one count was recorded for 89% of them. About 0.21% of the sample rests with the top ten.

From a lookup of the germline V gene, CDR1 and CDR2 are SGDLS and YYNGEE. From its cysteine to its phenylalanine, the CDR3 spans 17 amino acids. The read is trimmed to its CDR3 DNA, 51 bases read in frame from base 1. A distance of 19 bases separates the germline ends of V and J, which lose 6 bases and 1 base respectively. The sequence was collected from a human donor in good health. The chain is made from TRBV9 and TRBJ2-2; TRBD2 might be the D gene, on 5 matching bases. Sequencing was carried out using naive CD8+ T cells from blood cultured with regulatory dendritic cells. The cell subset or site label on this specimen signifies: CD45RA+ naive T cells. CDR3 protein: CASTPGGLARNTGELFF. The DNA sequence is TGTGCCAGCACCCCCGGCGGGCTAGCCAGGAACACCGGGGAGCTGTTTTTT. The CDR3 plus the reference TRBV9 and TRBJ2-2 genes for the other parts give the full variable domain: DSGVTQTPKHLITATGQRVTLRCSPRSGDLSVYWYQQSLDQGLQFLIQYYNGEERAKGNILERFSAQQFPDLHSELNLSSLELGDSALYFCASTPGGLARNTGELFFGEGSRLTVL.